The 20 T cell receptor beta chains below all came from one sample that was sequenced in a study of chemoradiotherapy in HPV16-positive cancers. The repertoire was sequenced with immunoSEQ multiplex PCR; TCRdb's copy has only in-frame clones and lacks some. The sample lists fewer than 7,500 clones, 80% to 95% occurring once. This sample comprised blood, obtained from a patient who underwent chemoradiotherapy. These TCRs come from a human donor with HPV-associated anogenital cancer.

This sequence joins TRBV10-2 and TRBJ2-7; D tentatively reads TRBD1 or TRBD2 (6 bases each). Trimming pared 6 bases from V and 3 bases from J, leaving 15 bases between. CDR3 length equals 14 residues. Germline V gene data show CDR1 as WSHSY and CDR2 as SAAADI. The CDR3 here is CASRGGTFGYEQYF. The CDR3 DNA reads as TGCGCCAGCAGAGGGGGGACATTCGGCTACGAGCAGTACTTC.

This clone was picked up a small number of times. This chain links TRBV7-9 with TRBJ1-4; the D is unclear. The germline CDR1 and CDR2 sequences are SEHNR and FQNEAQ (reference sequence). The CDR3 is 12 amino acids. V was cut by 3 bases and J by 7 bases, with 6 bases left in between. This chain's CDR3 is CASSFVGEKLFF. The CDR3 DNA reads TGTGCCAGCAGCTTCGTCGGTGAAAAACTGTTTTTT.

The J gene is TRBJ2-7, the V gene TRBV19; 8 nucleotides align to TRBD1. Trimming removed 3 bases from V and 3 bases from J; junction bases left unmatched: 7. In germline, CDR1 is LNHDA, CDR2 SQIVND (reference sequence). The length of the CDR3 is 15 residues. Here the CDR3 reads CASSISGQAFYEQYF. The CDR3 DNA follows: TGTGCCAGTAGTATTTCGGGACAGGCGTTCTACGAGCAGTACTTC.

The rearrangement joins TRBV11-3 to TRBJ2-1; 11 bases are a match to TRBD2. CDR3 length: 17 amino acids. Trimming at V came to 4 bases and at J to 0 bases, leaving 5 bases not matched to a gene. The germline V gene has CDR1 SGHNT and CDR2 YENEEA. The CDR3 loop is CASSSGLAGASYNEQFF. DNA of the CDR3: TGTGCCAGCAGCTCCGGACTAGCGGGTGCCTCCTACAATGAGCAGTTCTTC.

The genes are TRBV21-1 and TRBJ2-1; the table's D call of TRBD2 was not tested on the DNA. TRBV21-1 counts as a pseudogene. The CDR3 length is 15 residues. As DNA, the CDR3 is TGTGCCAGCAGCAAAGCAAGCGGGGTTTACAATGAGCAGTTCTTC. This translates into CASSKASGVYNEQFF.

This chain joins TRBV27 and TRBJ2-7, with 16 bases lining up with TRBD2. CDR3 length equals 16 residues. CDR1 and CDR2 (germline): MNHEY, SMNVEV (reference sequence). V lost 7 bases, J lost 5 bases, and 8 bases stayed unmatched. The CDR3 loop reads CASMGLAGGPVHEQYF. DNA of the CDR3: TGTGCCAGCATGGGACTAGCGGGAGGGCCTGTCCACGAGCAGTACTTC.

The rearrangement joins TRBV4-3 to TRBJ2-1; no firm D call. The CDR3 spans 17 residues. Trimming cost V 0 bases and J 6 bases, with 18 bases left between them. CDR1 is LGHNA and CDR2 is YSLEER in the germline V gene. The CDR3 nucleotides read TGCGCCAGCAGCCAAGAACTTGTTCAGGTTTTTGGCAATGAGCAGTTCTTC. It specifies CASSQELVQVFGNEQFF.

This sequence joins TRBV25-1 and TRBJ2-5; no clear D gene. The end of the DNA fits TRBJ2-7 better, so the J call may be wrong. CDR1 is MGHDK, CDR2 SYGVNS, per germline. The CDR3 covers 13 residues. This CDR3 reads CASSECPTCEQYF. The CDR3 DNA is TGTGCCAGCAGTGAATGCCCAACATGCGAGCAGTACTTC.

J is TRBJ2-1 and V is TRBV19; D possibly corresponds to TRBD1 (6 bases). This CDR3 region has 16 residues. V dropped 6 bases and J dropped 0 bases, with 15 bases sitting between them. Germline loops: CDR1 LNHDA, CDR2 SQIVND (reference sequence). This CDR3 reads CASRKDRASSYNEQFF. The CDR3 DNA sequence: TGTGCCAGTAGAAAGGACAGAGCTAGCTCCTACAATGAGCAGTTCTTC.

This chain uses TRBV5-6 with TRBJ2-5, with D perhaps assigned TRBD1 or TRBD2 (5 bases each). Trimming pared 2 bases from V and 4 bases from J, leaving 9 bases between. CDR3 length equals 13 residues. Germline values: CDR1 SGHDT, CDR2 YYEEEE. CDR3 DNA: TGTGCCAGCAGCTTCTCAGGGACAGAGACCCAGTACTTC. Translated: CASSFSGTETQYF.

This sequence joins TRBV2 and TRBJ2-7; TRBD2 agrees at 12 bases. There are 16 residues in the CDR3. From germline, CDR1 is SNHLY and CDR2 FYNNEI. Germline trimming cut 1 base from V and 4 bases from J; bases unmatched to any gene: 5. CDR3 bases: TGTGCCAGCAGTGAAGAGGAAGGACTAGCGGGATACGAGCAGTACTTC. This codes for CASSEEEGLAGYEQYF. The full variable domain, rest sourced from reference TRBV2 and TRBJ2-7, is EPEVTQTPSHQVTQMGQEVILRCVPISNHLYFYWYRQILGQKVEFLVSFYNNEISEKSEIFDDQFSVERPDGSNFTLKIRSTKLEDSAMYFCASSEEEGLAGYEQYFGPGTRLTVT.

The chain carries TRBV9 and TRBJ1-2; a possible D gene is TRBD1 (5 bases). V was clipped by 1 base and J by 1 base, with 14 bases between them. The germline V gene encodes CDR1 SGDLS and CDR2 YYNGEE. The CDR3 is 16 amino acids. The CDR3 coding sequence is TGTGCCAGCAGCGTATCCGGGACGGGGGGTAACTATGGCTACACCTTC. Amino acid sequence: CASSVSGTGGNYGYTF.

Concerning this clone: The junction differs from germline at one of its ends, possibly a read error. The chain recombines TRBV19 with TRBJ2-3; D tentatively fits TRBD1 or TRBD2 (5 bases each). The CDR3 is made up of 10 amino acids. Germline-derived CDR1 and CDR2 are LNHDA and SQIVND (reference sequence). The CDR3 loop is CRGDTDTQYF. For the CDR3, the DNA is TGCAGAGGGGACACAGATACGCAGTATTTT.

V gene TRBV6-4 combines with J gene TRBJ2-3; 11 bases fit TRBD2. Trimming took 6 bases from V and 5 from J; bases not matched to a gene: 7. Looked up from germline, CDR1 is MRHNA and CDR2 is SNTAGT. There are 15 residues in the CDR3. The CDR3 loop is CASSLQTSGVDTQYF. As DNA, the CDR3 is TGTGCCAGCAGCCTCCAGACTAGCGGGGTAGATACGCAGTATTTT.

This rearrangement joins TRBV11-3 to TRBJ2-3, with 8 bases lining up with TRBD2. From germline, CDR1 is SGHNT and CDR2 YENEEA. The trim removed 7 bases at V and 1 base at J, leaving 1 base unmatched. This CDR3 is built from 13 residues. The DNA for the CDR3 is TGTGCCAGCAAGACTAGCGGCACAGATACGCAGTATTTT. Amino acids: CASKTSGTDTQYF. Based on the CDR3 plus reference TRBV11-3 and TRBJ2-3, the full variable domain is EAGVVQSPRYKIIEKKQPVAFWCNPISGHNTLYWYLQNLGQGPELLIRYENEEAVDDSQLPKDRFSAERLKGVDSTLKIQPAELGDSAVYLCASKTSGTDTQYFGPGTRLTVL.

The chain joins TRBV5-1 to TRBJ1-5; D possibly corresponds to TRBD1 (5 bases). Per the germline V gene, CDR1 is SGHRS and CDR2 is YFSETQ. V lost 1 base to trimming and J lost 5 bases, with 13 bases between them. The CDR3 has 15 amino acids. CDR3 loop: CASSLTFMGDQPQHF. CDR3 coding DNA: TGCGCCAGCAGCTTGACATTCATGGGGGATCAGCCCCAGCATTTT. The entire variable domain, with the rest obtained from reference TRBV5-1 and TRBJ1-5, is as follows: KAGVTQTPRYLIKTRGQQVTLSCSPISGHRSVSWYQQTPGQGLQFLFEYFSETQRNKGNFPGRFSGRQFSNSRSEMNVSTLELGDSALYLCASSLTFMGDQPQHFGDGTRLSIL.

For the CDR3, the DNA is TGCGCCAGCAGCTATGCGGGGACTAGCGGGGGAAGCTCGAACAATGAGCAGTTCTTC. Amino acids: CASSYAGTSGGSSNNEQFF. The gene calls are TRBV5-1 and TRBJ2-1; 14 bases agree with TRBD2. J was trimmed by 5 bases and V by 3 bases; bases with no gene match: 13. Germline CDR1 is SGHRS and CDR2 is YFSETQ. The CDR3 runs to 19 residues.

This chain connects TRBV19 to TRBJ2-5; possible D gene TRBD2, 5 bases. There are 12 residues in the CDR3. Trimming removed 1 base at V and 5 bases at J, with 5 bases between. CDR1 is LNHDA, CDR2 SQIVND, per germline (reference sequence). CDR3 DNA: TGTGCCAGTAGTATAGCGGGGGAGACCCAGTACTTC. Protein product: CASSIAGETQYF.

The chain employs TRBV7-9 and TRBJ1-5, with D unclear. The CDR3 extends over 15 amino acids. Between the trimmed V and J ends, which lost 5 bases and 4 bases, there was a span of 15 bases. The V gene's germline CDR1 is SEHNR and CDR2 FQNEAQ (reference sequence). This CDR3 reads CASSLGGNFNQPQHF. The CDR3 DNA reads TGTGCCAGCAGCCTGGGCGGTAACTTTAATCAGCCCCAGCATTTT.

V is TRBV19 and J is TRBJ2-7, with 9 nucleotides matching TRBD1. The CDR3 contains 12 residues. Germline assignment: CDR1 LNHDA and CDR2 SQIVND (reference sequence). J was trimmed by 5 bases and V by 5 bases; bases with no gene match: 1. The CDR3 sequence: CASSGQGNEQYF. DNA of the CDR3: TGTGCCAGTAGTGGACAGGGGAACGAGCAGTACTTC.